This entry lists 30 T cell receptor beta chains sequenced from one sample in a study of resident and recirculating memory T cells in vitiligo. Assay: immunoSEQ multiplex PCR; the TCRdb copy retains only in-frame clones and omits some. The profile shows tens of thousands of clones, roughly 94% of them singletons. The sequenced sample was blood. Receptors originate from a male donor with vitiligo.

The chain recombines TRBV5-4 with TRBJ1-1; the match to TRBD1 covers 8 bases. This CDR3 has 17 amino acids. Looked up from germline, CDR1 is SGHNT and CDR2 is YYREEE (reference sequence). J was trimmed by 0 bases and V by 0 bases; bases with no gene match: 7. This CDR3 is CASSLDRQGAMNTEAFF. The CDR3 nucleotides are TGTGCCAGCAGCTTGGATCGGCAGGGGGCAATGAACACTGAAGCTTTCTTT. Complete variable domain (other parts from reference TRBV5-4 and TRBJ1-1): ETGVTQSPTHLIKTRGQQVTLRCSSQSGHNTVSWYQQALGQGPQFIFQYYREEENGRGNFPPRFSGLQFPNYSSELNVNALELDDSALYLCASSLDRQGAMNTEAFFGQGTRLTVV.

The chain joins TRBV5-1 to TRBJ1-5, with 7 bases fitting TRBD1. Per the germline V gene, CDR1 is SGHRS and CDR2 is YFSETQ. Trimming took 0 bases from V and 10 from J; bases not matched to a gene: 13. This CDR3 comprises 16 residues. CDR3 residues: CASSLAPTGSGRPQHF. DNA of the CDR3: TGCGCCAGCAGCTTGGCCCCGACAGGGTCTGGGCGACCCCAGCATTTT.

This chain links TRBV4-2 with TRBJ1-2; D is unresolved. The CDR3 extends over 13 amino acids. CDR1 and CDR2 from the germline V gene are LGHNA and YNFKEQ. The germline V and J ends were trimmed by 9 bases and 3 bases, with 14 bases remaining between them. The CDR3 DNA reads TGTGCCAGTTCCGGAGGCTTGGACTATGGCTACACCTTC. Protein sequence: CASSGGLDYGYTF.

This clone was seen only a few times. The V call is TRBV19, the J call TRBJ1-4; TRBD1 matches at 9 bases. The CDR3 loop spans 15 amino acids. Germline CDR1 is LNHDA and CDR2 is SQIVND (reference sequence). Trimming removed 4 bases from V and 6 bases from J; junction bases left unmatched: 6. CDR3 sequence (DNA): TGTGCCAGTAGTACTCCGGGACAGGGACATGAAAAACTGTTTTTT. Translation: CASSTPGQGHEKLFF.

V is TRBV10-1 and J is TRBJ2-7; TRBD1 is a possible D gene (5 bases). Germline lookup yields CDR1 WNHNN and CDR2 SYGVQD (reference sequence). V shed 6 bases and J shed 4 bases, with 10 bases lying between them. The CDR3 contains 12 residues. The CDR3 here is CASSRPGYEQYF. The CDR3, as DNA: TGCGCCAGCAGCCGTCCAGGGTACGAGCAGTACTTC.

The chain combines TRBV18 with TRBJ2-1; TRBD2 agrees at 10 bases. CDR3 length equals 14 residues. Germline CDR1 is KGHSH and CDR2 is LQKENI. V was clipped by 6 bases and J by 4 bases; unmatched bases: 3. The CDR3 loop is CASSLAGEYNEQFF. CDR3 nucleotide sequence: TGTGCCAGCTCGCTAGCGGGAGAGTACAATGAGCAGTTCTTC.

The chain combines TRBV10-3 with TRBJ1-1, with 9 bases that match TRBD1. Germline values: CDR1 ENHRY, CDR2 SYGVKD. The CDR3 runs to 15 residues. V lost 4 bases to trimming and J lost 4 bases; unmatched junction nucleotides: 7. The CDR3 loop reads CAISANTGGVTEAFF. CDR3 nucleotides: TGTGCCATCAGTGCGAACACAGGGGGCGTCACTGAAGCTTTCTTT.

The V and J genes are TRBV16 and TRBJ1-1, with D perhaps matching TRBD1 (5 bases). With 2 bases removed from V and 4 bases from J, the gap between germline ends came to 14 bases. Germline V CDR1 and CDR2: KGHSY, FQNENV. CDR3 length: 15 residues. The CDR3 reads CASSQIWGGRTEAFF. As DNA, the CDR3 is TGTGCCAGCAGCCAAATCTGGGGGGGACGCACTGAAGCTTTCTTT.

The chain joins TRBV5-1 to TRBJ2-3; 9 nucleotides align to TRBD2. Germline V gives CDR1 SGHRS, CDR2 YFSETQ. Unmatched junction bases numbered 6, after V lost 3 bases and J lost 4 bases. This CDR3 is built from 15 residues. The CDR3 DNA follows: TGCGCCAGCAGCTGGAGGACTAGCGAGGCAGATACGCAGTATTTT. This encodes CASSWRTSEADTQYF.

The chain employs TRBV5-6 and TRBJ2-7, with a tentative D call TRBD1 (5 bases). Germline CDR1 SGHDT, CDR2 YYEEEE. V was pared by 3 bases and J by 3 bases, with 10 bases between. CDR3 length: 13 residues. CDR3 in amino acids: CASSWGTIYEQYF. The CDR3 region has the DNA TGTGCCAGCAGCTGGGGCACGATCTACGAGCAGTACTTC.

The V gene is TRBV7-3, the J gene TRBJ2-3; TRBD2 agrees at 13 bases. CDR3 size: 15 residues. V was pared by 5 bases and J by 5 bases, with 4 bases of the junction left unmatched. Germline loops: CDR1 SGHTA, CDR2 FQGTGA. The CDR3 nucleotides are TGTGCCAGCAGCGATCGACTAGCGGGAGGAGATACGCAGTATTTT. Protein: CASSDRLAGGDTQYF.

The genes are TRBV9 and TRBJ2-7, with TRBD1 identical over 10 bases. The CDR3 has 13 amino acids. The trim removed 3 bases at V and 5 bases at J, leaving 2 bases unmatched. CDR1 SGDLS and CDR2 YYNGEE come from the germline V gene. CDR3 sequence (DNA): TGTGCCAGCAGCGAGGGACAGGGGCACGAGCAGTACTTC. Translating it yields CASSEGQGHEQYF.

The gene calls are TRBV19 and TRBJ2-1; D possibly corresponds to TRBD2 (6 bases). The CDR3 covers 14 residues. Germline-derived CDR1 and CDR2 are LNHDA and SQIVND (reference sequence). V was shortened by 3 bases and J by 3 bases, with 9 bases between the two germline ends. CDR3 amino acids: CASSMGLYYNEQFF. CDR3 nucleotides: TGTGCCAGTAGTATGGGACTTTACTACAATGAGCAGTTCTTC.

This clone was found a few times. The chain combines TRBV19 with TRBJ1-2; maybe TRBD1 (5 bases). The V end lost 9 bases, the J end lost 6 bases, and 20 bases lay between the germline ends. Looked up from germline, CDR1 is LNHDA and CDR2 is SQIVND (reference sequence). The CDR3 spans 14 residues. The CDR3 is CASRTPRVFDGYTF. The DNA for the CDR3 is TGTGCCAGCCGGACACCCAGGGTTTTTGATGGCTACACCTTC.

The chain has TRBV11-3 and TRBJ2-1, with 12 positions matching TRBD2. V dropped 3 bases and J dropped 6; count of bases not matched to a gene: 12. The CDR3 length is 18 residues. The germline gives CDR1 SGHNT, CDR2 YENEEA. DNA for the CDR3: TGTGCCAGCAGCTTCCCCCTAGCGGGAGGGCCTAGTCTCAATGAGCAGTTCTTC. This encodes CASSFPLAGGPSLNEQFF.

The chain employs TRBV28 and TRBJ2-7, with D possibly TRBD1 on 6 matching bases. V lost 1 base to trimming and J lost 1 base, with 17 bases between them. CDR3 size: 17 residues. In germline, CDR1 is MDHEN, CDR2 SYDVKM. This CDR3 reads CASSLSMTGHPSYEQYF. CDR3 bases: TGTGCCAGCAGTTTATCCATGACAGGACACCCGTCCTACGAGCAGTACTTC. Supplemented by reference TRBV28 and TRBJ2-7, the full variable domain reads DVKVTQSSRYLVKRTGEKVFLECVQDMDHENMFWYRQDPGLGLRLIYFSYDVKMKEKGDIPEGYSVSREKKERFSLILESASTNQTSMYLCASSLSMTGHPSYEQYFGPGTRLTVT.

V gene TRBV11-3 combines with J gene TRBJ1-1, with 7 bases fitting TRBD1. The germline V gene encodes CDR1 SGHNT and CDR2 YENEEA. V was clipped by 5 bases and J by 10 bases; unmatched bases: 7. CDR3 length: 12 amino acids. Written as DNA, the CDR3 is TGTGCCAGCAGCATAGGGGGCGCAGGAGCTTTCTTT. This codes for CASSIGGAGAFF. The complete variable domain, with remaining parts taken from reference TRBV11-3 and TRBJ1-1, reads EAGVVQSPRYKIIEKKQPVAFWCNPISGHNTLYWYLQNLGQGPELLIRYENEEAVDDSQLPKDRFSAERLKGVDSTLKIQPAELGDSAVYLCASSIGGAGAFFGQGTRLTVV.

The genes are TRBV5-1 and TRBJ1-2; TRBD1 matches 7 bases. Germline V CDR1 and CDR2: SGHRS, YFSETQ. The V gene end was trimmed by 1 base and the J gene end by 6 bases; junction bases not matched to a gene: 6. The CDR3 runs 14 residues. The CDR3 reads CASSLTGAGDGYTF. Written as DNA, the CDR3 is TGCGCCAGCAGCTTGACAGGGGCGGGTGATGGCTACACCTTC.

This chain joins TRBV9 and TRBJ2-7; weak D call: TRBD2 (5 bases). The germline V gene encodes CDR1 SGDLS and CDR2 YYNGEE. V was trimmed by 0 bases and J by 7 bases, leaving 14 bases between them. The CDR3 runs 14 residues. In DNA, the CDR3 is TGTGCCAGCAGCGTAGATCTCCGTCCGGGGGAGCAGTACTTC. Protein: CASSVDLRPGEQYF.

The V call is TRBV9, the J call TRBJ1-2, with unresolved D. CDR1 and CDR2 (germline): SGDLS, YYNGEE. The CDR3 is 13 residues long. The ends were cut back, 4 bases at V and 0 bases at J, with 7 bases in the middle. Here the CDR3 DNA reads TGTGCCAGCAGCCAAGCTACTAACTATGGCTACACCTTC. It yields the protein CASSQATNYGYTF.

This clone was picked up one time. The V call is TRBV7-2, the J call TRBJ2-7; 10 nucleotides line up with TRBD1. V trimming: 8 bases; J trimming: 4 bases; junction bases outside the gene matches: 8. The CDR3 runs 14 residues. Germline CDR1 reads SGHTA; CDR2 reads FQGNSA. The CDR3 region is CASRRTGGRYEQYF. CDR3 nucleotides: TGTGCCAGCCGCCGGACAGGGGGGAGGTACGAGCAGTACTTC.

The CDR3: CASSPGQGAYEQYF. CDR3 DNA sequence: TGTGCCAGCAGCCCGGGACAGGGTGCCTACGAGCAGTACTTC. The genes are TRBV7-9 and TRBJ2-7; 9 bases agree with TRBD1. The CDR3 totals 14 residues. Trimming removed 5 bases from V and 2 bases from J; junction bases left unmatched: 4. CDR1 is SEHNR, CDR2 FQNEAQ, per germline (reference sequence).

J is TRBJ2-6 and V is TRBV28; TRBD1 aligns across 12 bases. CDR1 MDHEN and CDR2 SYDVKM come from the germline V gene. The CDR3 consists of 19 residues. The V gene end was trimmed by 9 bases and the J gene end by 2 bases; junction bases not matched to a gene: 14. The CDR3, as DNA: TGTGCCAGACGGATGAGGGACAGGGGGCTGTCCGCTGGGGCCAACGTCCTGACTTTC. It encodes CARRMRDRGLSAGANVLTF.

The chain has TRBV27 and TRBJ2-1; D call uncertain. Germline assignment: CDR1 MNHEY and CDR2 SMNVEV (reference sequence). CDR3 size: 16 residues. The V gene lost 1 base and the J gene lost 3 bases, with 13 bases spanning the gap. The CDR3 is CASSLYSLASYNEQFF. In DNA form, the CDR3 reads TGTGCCAGCAGTTTATATTCTTTGGCAAGCTACAATGAGCAGTTCTTC.

The DNA of the CDR3 is TGCGCCAGCAGCCAGCGGACAGGGCCCCTACTTGAGCAGTACTTC. Its translation is CASSQRTGPLLEQYF. The chain employs TRBV4-3 and TRBJ2-7, with 8 bases that match TRBD1. Germline CDR1 reads LGHNA; CDR2 reads YSLEER. This CDR3 has 15 amino acids. V lost 3 bases, J lost 7 bases, and 11 bases stayed unmatched.

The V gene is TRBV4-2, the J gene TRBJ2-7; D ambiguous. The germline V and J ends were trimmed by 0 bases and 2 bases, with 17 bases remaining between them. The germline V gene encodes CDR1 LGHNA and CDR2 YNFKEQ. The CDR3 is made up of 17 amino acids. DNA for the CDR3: TGTGCCAGCAGCCAAGACCCCTTTGGCGGATCCACCTACGAGCAGTACTTC. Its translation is CASSQDPFGGSTYEQYF.

The CDR3: CASSVRETQYF. The CDR3 DNA reads as TGTGCCAGCAGCGTGCGAGAGACCCAGTACTTC. The J gene is TRBJ2-5, the V gene TRBV5-6; D gene uncertain. V was cut by 4 bases and J by 4 bases, with 5 bases left in between. CDR1 and CDR2 from the germline V gene are SGHDT and YYEEEE. This CDR3 spans 11 amino acids.

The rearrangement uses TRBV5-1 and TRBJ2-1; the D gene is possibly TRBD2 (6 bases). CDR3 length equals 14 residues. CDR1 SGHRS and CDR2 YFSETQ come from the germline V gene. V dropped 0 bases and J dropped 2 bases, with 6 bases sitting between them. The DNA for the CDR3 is TGCGCCAGCAGCTTGGCGGGGGCCTACAATGAGCAGTTCTTC. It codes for CASSLAGAYNEQFF.

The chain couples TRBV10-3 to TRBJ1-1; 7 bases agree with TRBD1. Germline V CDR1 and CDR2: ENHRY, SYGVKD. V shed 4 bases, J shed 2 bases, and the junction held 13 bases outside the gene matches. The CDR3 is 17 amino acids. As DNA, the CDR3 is TGTGCCATCAGTGCGACAGGGAGACCAAACCAAAACACTGAAGCTTTCTTT. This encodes CAISATGRPNQNTEAFF.

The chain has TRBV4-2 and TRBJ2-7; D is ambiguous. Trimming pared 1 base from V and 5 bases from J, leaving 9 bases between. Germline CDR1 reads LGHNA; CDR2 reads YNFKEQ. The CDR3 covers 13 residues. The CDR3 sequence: CASSQAISDEQYF. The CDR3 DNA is TGTGCCAGCAGCCAAGCGATCTCGGACGAGCAGTACTTC.